This T cell receptor (beta chain) originates from a study of shared clonotypes between healthy human individuals. The study's findings and limits: Only blood underwent sampling, and tissue repertoires likely differ. Researchers found naive subsets generally carried larger estimated richness than memory subsets.

Note on this clone: Its specificity is unknown.

There are 13 residues in the CDR3. V dropped 2 bases and J dropped 1 base, with 5 bases sitting between them. The germline gives CDR1 MNHEY, CDR2 SMNVEV (reference sequence). Data came from immunoSEQ multiplex PCR; TCRdb stores just in-frame clones and leaves some out. The table records hundreds of thousands of clones, around 73% of them present only once. The source material was memory CD4+ T cells sorted from blood. Subset denoted: CD45RA-negative fraction. The TCR sequence derives from a woman between 25 and 40 years old in good health. J is TRBJ1-1 and V is TRBV27; D gene unclear. This CDR3 reads CASSLKANTEAFF. The DNA for the CDR3 is TGTGCCAGCAGTTTAAAGGCGAACACTGAAGCTTTCTTT.